The 27 T cell receptor beta chains presented below share a single source sample, sequenced in a study of human T cells and chemical hapten exposure. One entry per CDR3 protein, called by TCRdb with MiXCR from the RACE reads. The data contain 71,000 or so distinct CDR3 sequences, around 9.8% of them singletons. The time point denotes: patch test 1, 2 weeks after DPC sensitization. Noted treatment: therapeutic diphenylcyclopropenone sensitization with weekly scalp DPC. The sequencing here drew on whole blood, taken in connection with sensitization to the hapten diphenylcyclopropenone (DPC). Receptor source: a woman aged 35 to 49 with alopecia areata. Some clones in this sample may be carry-over from other donors' samples.

In this sample, this clonotype turned up many times. The chain has TRBV7-6 and TRBJ1-3; D gene uncertain. The CDR3 sequence is 13 residues long. Germline V lookup: CDR1 SGHVS, CDR2 FNYEAQ. Deletions cut 6 bases from V and 6 bases from J, with 12 bases between. In nucleotides, the CDR3 is TGTGCCAGCAGACTAGGTGCGGAAAACACCATATATTTT. Translating gives CASRLGAENTIYF.

This clonotype showed up many times. The J gene is TRBJ2-3, the V gene TRBV7-3; 9 bases match TRBD2. J gave up 2 bases and V 5 bases, and 8 bases lay outside the gene matches. The CDR3 runs to 16 residues. Germline CDR1 reads SGHTA; CDR2 reads FQGTGA. The CDR3 region is CASSPGSGGSTDTQYF. In nucleotides, the CDR3 is TGTGCCAGCAGCCCCGGTAGCGGGGGATCCACAGATACGCAGTATTTT.

The table lists this clonotype with many counts. J is TRBJ2-5 and V is TRBV6-5; 8 bases map to TRBD1. Per germline, CDR1 MNHEY and CDR2 SVGAGI. CDR3 length: 14 amino acids. J lost 4 bases, V lost 3 bases, and 4 bases had no gene match. In DNA form, the CDR3 reads TGTGCCAGCAGTTATTCAGGGGGCAGAGAGACCCAGTACTTC. It encodes CASSYSGGRETQYF.

Many counts were recorded for this clonotype. The chain joins TRBV10-3 to TRBJ2-7; no clear D gene. The ends were cut back, 0 bases at V and 3 bases at J, with 9 bases in the middle. The CDR3 is made up of 14 amino acids. Germline CDR1 reads ENHRY; CDR2 reads SYGVKD. The CDR3: CAISESTPGYEQYF. CDR3 coding DNA: TGTGCCATCAGTGAGTCGACTCCAGGCTACGAGCAGTACTTC.

Ten or more counts support this clonotype. The V and J genes are TRBV10-3 and TRBJ2-2; 7 nucleotides match TRBD1. V lost 10 bases to trimming and J lost 0 bases; unmatched junction nucleotides: 5. There are 14 residues in the CDR3. CDR1 is ENHRY, CDR2 SYGVKD, per germline. The DNA for the CDR3 is TGTGCCAGCGCCGGGACAGCGAACACCGGGGAGCTGTTTTTT. Translated, it gives CASAGTANTGELFF.

In its sample, this clonotype was seen many times. The gene calls are TRBV4-3 and TRBJ2-1, with 7 bases lining up with TRBD2. V trimming: 3 bases; J trimming: 0 bases; junction bases outside the gene matches: 20. In germline, CDR1 is LGHNA, CDR2 YSLEER. The CDR3 contains 21 residues. The CDR3 sequence: CASSHRNWTRIFLSSYNEQFF. CDR3 bases: TGCGCCAGCAGCCATAGAAACTGGACTAGGATTTTCTTGAGCTCCTACAATGAGCAGTTCTTC.

This clonotype appeared a few times. The chain couples TRBV6-5 to TRBJ1-4; perhaps TRBD1 as D (6 bases). The germline V gene encodes CDR1 MNHEY and CDR2 SVGAGI. The CDR3 has 17 residues. The ends were cut back, 4 bases at V and 0 bases at J, with 15 bases in the middle. CDR3 amino acids: CASSFSQGSATNEKLFF. The CDR3 DNA reads as TGTGCCAGCAGTTTCTCACAGGGATCCGCAACTAATGAAAAACTGTTTTTT.

This clonotype has just a few counts. V gene TRBV7-9 combines with J gene TRBJ1-1; tentative D call: TRBD1 (6 bases). V was shortened by 7 bases and J by 4 bases, with 10 bases between the two germline ends. Germline V gene sequence: CDR1 SEHNR, CDR2 FQNEAQ (reference sequence). This CDR3 has 12 residues. The CDR3: CASIVGATEAFF. CDR3 DNA sequence: TGTGCCAGCATCGTGGGGGCCACTGAAGCTTTCTTT.

The rearrangement links TRBV4-2 to TRBJ1-3; D uncertain. The length of the CDR3 is 18 residues. Germline values: CDR1 LGHNA, CDR2 YNFKEQ. The V end was cut by 0 bases, the J end by 3 bases, with 18 bases between. CDR3 nucleotides: TGTGCCAGCAGCCAAGATTTTGGGGTGGAACGGAATGGAAACACCATATATTTT. This translates into CASSQDFGVERNGNTIYF.

Many counts were recorded for this clonotype. The CDR3 DNA is TGCGCCAGCAGCTTCGCGGGGACAGGGGGGACTGAAGCTTTCTTT. The encoded protein is CASSFAGTGGTEAFF. V usage is TRBV5-1 and J usage is TRBJ1-1; TRBD1 aligns across 11 bases. This CDR3 is built from 15 residues. Germline assignment: CDR1 SGHRS and CDR2 YFSETQ. With 2 bases clipped from V and 5 bases from J, the junction kept 5 bases outside the gene matches.

This clonotype was seen only a few times. The rearrangement links TRBV6-1 to TRBJ1-5, with 7 bases aligning to TRBD1. Unmatched junction bases numbered 6, after V lost 7 bases and J lost 0 bases. The CDR3 length is 15 residues. The V gene's germline CDR1 is MNHNS and CDR2 SASEGT. The CDR3 bases are TGTGCCAGCAAACGGCAGGGGGATAGCAATCAGCCCCAGCATTTT. Translating gives CASKRQGDSNQPQHF.

The chain joins TRBV20-1 to TRBJ2-7, with 11 nucleotides matching TRBD1. The germline CDR1 and CDR2 sequences are DFQATT and SNEGSKA (reference sequence). This CDR3 region has 15 residues. V was clipped by 5 bases and J by 3 bases; unmatched bases: 9. CDR3 coding DNA: TGCAGTGCTCACGTCGGACAGGGGGCAAACTACGAGCAGTACTTC. Its protein product is CSAHVGQGANYEQYF.

This clonotype was found many times. The V gene is TRBV29-1, the J gene TRBJ1-1; D uncertain. CDR3 length: 11 amino acids. V was cut by 7 bases and J by 1 base, with 7 bases left in between. Germline lookup yields CDR1 SQVTM and CDR2 ANQGSEA. This CDR3 is CSAQENTEAFF. The CDR3 region has the DNA TGCAGCGCCCAGGAGAACACTGAAGCTTTCTTT.

This clonotype was seen only a few times. The chain joins TRBV3-1 to TRBJ2-3; 8 nucleotides align to TRBD1. The CDR3 is made up of 15 amino acids. The germline gives CDR1 LGHDT, CDR2 YNNKEL (reference sequence). V lost 4 bases and J lost 5; bases outside the gene matches: 8. The chain's CDR3 is CASSRSTGVVDTQYF. The CDR3 bases are TGTGCCAGCAGCCGATCGACAGGGGTTGTAGATACGCAGTATTTT.

This clonotype appeared a few times. This sequence joins TRBV9 and TRBJ2-7; TRBD1 aligns across 9 bases. From germline, CDR1 is SGDLS and CDR2 YYNGEE. The J segment lost 5 bases and the V segment lost 2 bases, leaving 5 bases of the junction unmatched. The CDR3 consists of 14 residues. CDR3 sequence (DNA): TGTGCCAGCAGCGTGGGGACAGGGTCGGACGAGCAGTACTTC. Translation: CASSVGTGSDEQYF.

The chain has TRBV7-9 and TRBJ2-6; TRBD1 might be the D (6 bases). Germline CDR1 SEHNR, CDR2 FQNEAQ (reference sequence). There are 16 residues in the CDR3. Trimming took 5 bases from V and 2 from J, leaving 13 bases between them. As DNA, the CDR3 is TGTGCCAGCAGCCCTCAGGGGTACCCTGGGGCCAACGTCCTGACTTTC. Translated, it gives CASSPQGYPGANVLTF.

This clonotype has at least ten counts. The chain couples TRBV29-1 to TRBJ2-3; 7 nucleotides line up with TRBD1. Germline V gene data show CDR1 as SQVTM and CDR2 as ANQGSEA. V was clipped by 7 bases and J by 6 bases; unmatched bases: 16. The CDR3 consists of 15 residues. The DNA for the CDR3 is TGCAGCGGGTTAGGGGGACAGACCACCTCCGATACGCAGTATTTT. The encoded protein is CSGLGGQTTSDTQYF.

This clonotype was detected many times. The chain is built from TRBV15 and TRBJ2-3; unclear D gene. The CDR3 extends over 14 amino acids. The ends were cut back, 1 base at V and 4 bases at J, with 9 bases in the middle. Germline loops: CDR1 LNHNV, CDR2 YYDKDF (reference sequence). The DNA for the CDR3 is TGTGCCACCAGCAGAGTGACGGGCCCAGATACGCAGTATTTT. Protein: CATSRVTGPDTQYF.

This clonotype was seen many times. The chain links TRBV20-1 to TRBJ2-7; 10 bases agree with TRBD1. The CDR3 is made up of 15 amino acids. The junction had 5 bases not matched to a gene; V was cut back by 0 bases and J by 3 bases. The germline gives CDR1 DFQATT, CDR2 SNEGSKA (reference sequence). CDR3 sequence reads: CSARDRQGAGYEQYF. The CDR3 DNA follows: TGCAGTGCTAGAGATCGACAGGGGGCAGGCTACGAGCAGTACTTC.

The chain is built from TRBV7-3 and TRBJ2-1; 13 bases line up with TRBD2. The CDR3 covers 15 residues. Trimming at V came to 5 bases and at J to 8 bases, leaving 6 bases not matched to a gene. Looked up from germline, CDR1 is SGHTA and CDR2 is FQGTGA. In DNA, the CDR3 is TGTGCCAGCAGCGCGACTAGCGGGGGGCCCCATGAGCAGTTCTTC. Protein product: CASSATSGGPHEQFF.

In this sample, this clonotype turned up many times. Mismatch with germline at one junction end may stem from a read error. The chain links TRBV7-7 to TRBJ2-5; no definite D call. There are 15 residues in the CDR3. Germline CDR1 is SSHAT and CDR2 is FNYEAQ (reference sequence). CDR3 nucleotide sequence: TGTGCTAGCAGCTTAGCCCCCGTTTGGGAAGAGACCCAGTACTTC. This encodes CASSLAPVWEETQYF.

Many counts were recorded for this clonotype. This chain connects TRBV5-5 to TRBJ2-1, with TRBD2 matching over 7 bases. The CDR3 loop spans 16 amino acids. In germline, CDR1 is SGHKS, CDR2 YYEKEE (reference sequence). Trimming took 0 bases from V and 8 from J; bases not matched to a gene: 11. This CDR3 is CASSLGEGGYNDEQFF. In DNA form, the CDR3 reads TGTGCCAGCAGCTTGGGGGAGGGCGGATACAACGATGAGCAGTTCTTC.

This clonotype was counted ten times or more. The chain is built from TRBV29-1 and TRBJ2-2; tentative D call: TRBD1 (5 bases). CDR3 length: 15 residues. Germline V gene lookup returns CDR1 SQVTM and CDR2 ANQGSEA. Trimming pared 7 bases from V and 1 base from J, leaving 16 bases between. The CDR3 bases are TGCAGCGGCCGGGTGTCAGGGATGAACACCGGGGAGCTGTTTTTT. Its protein is CSGRVSGMNTGELFF.

This clonotype was seen more than once but under ten times. V gene TRBV12-3 or TRBV12-4 combines with J gene TRBJ1-6; D unclear. The CDR3 extends over 13 amino acids. The ends were cut back, 6 bases at V and 9 bases at J, with 12 bases in the middle. The CDR3 DNA reads TGTGCCAGCAGCAAGGAAGGAGGTTCACCCCTCCACTTT. It encodes CASSKEGGSPLHF.

This clonotype came up many times. This chain links TRBV6-2 or TRBV6-3 with TRBJ2-1; D is ambiguous. V was clipped by 0 bases and J by 0 bases, with 12 bases between them. The CDR3 consists of 17 residues. Germline lookup yields CDR1 MNHEY and CDR2 SVGEGT. CDR3 amino acids: CASSYSLIWSSYNEQFF. Here the CDR3 DNA reads TGTGCCAGCAGTTACTCTCTTATCTGGAGCTCCTACAATGAGCAGTTCTTC.

This clonotype was observed many times. The rearrangement links TRBV4-1 to TRBJ1-3; D unresolved. The CDR3 is 17 amino acids. V shed 0 bases and J shed 3 bases, with 15 bases lying between them. Per the germline V gene, CDR1 is MGHRA and CDR2 is YSYEKL. CDR3 region: CASSQDTGRLSGNTIYF. CDR3 bases: TGCGCCAGCAGCCAAGATACTGGAAGACTAAGTGGAAACACCATATATTTT.

This clonotype was detected only a few times. The chain employs TRBV6-6 and TRBJ2-7; D call uncertain. The V end was cut by 5 bases, the J end by 6 bases, with 5 bases between. CDR1 MNHNY and CDR2 SVGAGI come from the germline V gene (reference sequence). CDR3 length equals 10 residues. CDR3 protein: CASSLFEQYF. Written as DNA, the CDR3 is TGTGCCAGCAGTCTGTTCGAGCAGTACTTC.